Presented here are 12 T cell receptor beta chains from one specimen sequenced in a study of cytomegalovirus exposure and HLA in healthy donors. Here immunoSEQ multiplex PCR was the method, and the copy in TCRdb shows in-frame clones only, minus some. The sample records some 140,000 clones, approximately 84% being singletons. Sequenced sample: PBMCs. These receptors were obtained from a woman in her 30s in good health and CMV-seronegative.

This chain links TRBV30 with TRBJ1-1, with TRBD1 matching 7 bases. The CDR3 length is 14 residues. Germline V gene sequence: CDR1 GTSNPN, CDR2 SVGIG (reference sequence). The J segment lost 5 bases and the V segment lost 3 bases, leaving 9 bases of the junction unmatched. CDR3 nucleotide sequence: TGTGCCTGGAGCCTAACGACAGGGAGGACTGAAGCTTTCTTT. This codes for CAWSLTTGRTEAFF.

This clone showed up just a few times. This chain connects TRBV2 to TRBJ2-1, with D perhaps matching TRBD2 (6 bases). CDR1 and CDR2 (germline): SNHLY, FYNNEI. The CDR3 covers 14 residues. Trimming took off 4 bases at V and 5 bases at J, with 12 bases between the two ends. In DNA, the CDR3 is TGTGCCAGCAGTGCGGATAGCGGCAACAATGAGCAGTTCTTC. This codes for CASSADSGNNEQFF.

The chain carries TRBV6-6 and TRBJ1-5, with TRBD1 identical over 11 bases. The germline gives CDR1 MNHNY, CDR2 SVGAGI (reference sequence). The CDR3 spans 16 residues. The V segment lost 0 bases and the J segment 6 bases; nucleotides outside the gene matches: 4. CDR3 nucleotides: TGTGCCAGCAGTTACTCGGACAGGGGGCTGGGTCAGCCCCAGCATTTT. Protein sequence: CASSYSDRGLGQPQHF.

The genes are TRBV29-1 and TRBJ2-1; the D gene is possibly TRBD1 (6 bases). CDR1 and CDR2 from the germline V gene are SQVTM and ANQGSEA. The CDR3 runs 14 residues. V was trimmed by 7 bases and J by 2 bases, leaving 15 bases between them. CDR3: CSALQGGAYNEQFF. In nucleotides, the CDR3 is TGCAGCGCCCTACAGGGTGGGGCCTACAATGAGCAGTTCTTC.

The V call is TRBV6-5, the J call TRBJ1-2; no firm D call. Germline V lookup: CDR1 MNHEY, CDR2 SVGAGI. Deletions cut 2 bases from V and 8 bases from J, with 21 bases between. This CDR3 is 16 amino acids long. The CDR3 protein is CASSYTSGGRKKGYTF. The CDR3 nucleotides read TGTGCCAGCAGTTACACGTCCGGCGGGAGAAAAAAAGGCTACACCTTC.

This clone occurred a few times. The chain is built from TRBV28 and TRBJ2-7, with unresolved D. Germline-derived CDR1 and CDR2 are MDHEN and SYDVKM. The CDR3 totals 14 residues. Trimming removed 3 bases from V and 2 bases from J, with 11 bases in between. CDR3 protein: CASSLGPTTYEQYF. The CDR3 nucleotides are TGTGCCAGCAGTTTGGGCCCAACCACCTACGAGCAGTACTTC.

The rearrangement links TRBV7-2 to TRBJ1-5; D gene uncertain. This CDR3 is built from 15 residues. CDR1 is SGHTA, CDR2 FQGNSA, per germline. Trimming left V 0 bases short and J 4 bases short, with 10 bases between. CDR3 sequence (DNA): TGTGCCAGCAGCTTAGCGCAGGCACCAAATCAGCCCCAGCATTTT. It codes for CASSLAQAPNQPQHF.

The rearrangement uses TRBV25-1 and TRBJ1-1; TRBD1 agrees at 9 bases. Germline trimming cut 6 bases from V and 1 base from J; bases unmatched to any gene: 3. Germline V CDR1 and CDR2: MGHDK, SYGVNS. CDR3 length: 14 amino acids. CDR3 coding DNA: TGTGCCAGCAGCACGGACAGGGGGAACACTGAAGCTTTCTTT. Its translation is CASSTDRGNTEAFF.

CDR3 DNA sequence: TGCGCCAGCAGCTTGGCTACCCGACAGGCCCCCAGGAACGAGCAGTACTTC. This translates into CASSLATRQAPRNEQYF. This sequence joins TRBV5-1 and TRBJ2-7, with D tentatively TRBD1 (6 bases). The CDR3 spans 17 residues. V lost 0 bases and J 5 bases, leaving 21 bases between the germline ends. From germline, CDR1 is SGHRS and CDR2 YFSETQ.

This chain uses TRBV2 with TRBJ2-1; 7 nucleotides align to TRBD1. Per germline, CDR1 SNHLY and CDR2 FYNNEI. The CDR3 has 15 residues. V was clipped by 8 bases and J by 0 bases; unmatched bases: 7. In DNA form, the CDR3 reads TGTGCCAGCGACCGACAGGGCAGCTCCTACAATGAGCAGTTCTTC. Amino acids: CASDRQGSSYNEQFF. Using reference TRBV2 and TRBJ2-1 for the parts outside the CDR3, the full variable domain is EPEVTQTPSHQVTQMGQEVILRCVPISNHLYFYWYRQILGQKVEFLVSFYNNEISEKSEIFDDQFSVERPDGSNFTLKIRSTKLEDSAMYFCASDRQGSSYNEQFFGPGTRLTVL.

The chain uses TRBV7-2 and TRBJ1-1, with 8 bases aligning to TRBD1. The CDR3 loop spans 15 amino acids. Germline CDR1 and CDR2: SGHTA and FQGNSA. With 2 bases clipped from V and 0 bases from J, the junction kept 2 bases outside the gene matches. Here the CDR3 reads CASSLTGQVNTEAFF. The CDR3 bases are TGTGCCAGCAGCTTAACGGGACAGGTGAACACTGAAGCTTTCTTT.

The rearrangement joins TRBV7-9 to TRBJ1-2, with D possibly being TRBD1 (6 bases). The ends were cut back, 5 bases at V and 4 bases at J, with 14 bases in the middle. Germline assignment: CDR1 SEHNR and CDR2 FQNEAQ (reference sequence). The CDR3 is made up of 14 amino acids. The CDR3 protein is CASSLPGAGYGYTF. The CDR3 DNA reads TGTGCCAGCAGCCTGCCAGGGGCGGGCTATGGCTACACCTTC.